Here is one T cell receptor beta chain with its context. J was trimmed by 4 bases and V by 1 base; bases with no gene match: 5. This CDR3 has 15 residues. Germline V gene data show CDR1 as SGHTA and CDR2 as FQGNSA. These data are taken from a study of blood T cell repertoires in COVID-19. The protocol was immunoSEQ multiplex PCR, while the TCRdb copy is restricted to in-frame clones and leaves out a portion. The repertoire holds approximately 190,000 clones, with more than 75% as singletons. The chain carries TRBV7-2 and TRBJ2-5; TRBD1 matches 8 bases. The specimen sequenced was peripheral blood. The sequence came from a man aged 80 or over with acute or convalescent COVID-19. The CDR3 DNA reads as TGTGCCAGCAGCTTAGGCAGGGGGCGCGGAGAGACCCAGTACTTC. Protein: CASSLGRGRGETQYF. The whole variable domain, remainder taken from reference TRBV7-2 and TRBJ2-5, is GAGVSQSPSNKVTEKGKDVELRCDPISGHTALYWYRQSLGQGLEFLIYFQGNSAPDKSGLPSDRFSAERTGGSVSTLTIQRTQQEDSAVYLCASSLGRGRGETQYFGPGTRLLVL.